The 25 T cell receptor beta chains in this list originate from one sample, sequenced in a study of identical twins. Each CDR3 protein gets one entry after TCRdb re-called the 5' RACE reads with MiXCR. The data show about 1.7 million distinct CDR3 sequences, under 35% seen once. What was sequenced was cord blood. These receptors came from a newborn girl in good health.

The chain couples TRBV20-1 to TRBJ2-1; 8 nucleotides line up with TRBD1. CDR1 and CDR2 (germline): DFQATT, SNEGSKA (reference sequence). This CDR3 has 14 residues. With V trimmed by 2 bases and J by 4 bases, 4 bases remained unmatched. The CDR3 sequence: CSARSGGGYNEQFF. CDR3 sequence (DNA): TGCAGTGCTAGATCAGGGGGCGGGTACAATGAGCAGTTCTTC.

V and J are TRBV5-1 and TRBJ2-7, with D unclear. Trimming cost V 3 bases and J 4 bases, with 11 bases left between them. The CDR3 consists of 13 residues. Germline V CDR1 and CDR2: SGHRS, YFSETQ. The CDR3 DNA follows: TGCGCCAGCAGCTCCCAGAGAAGTTACGAGCAGTACTTC. Its protein product is CASSSQRSYEQYF.

The V call is TRBV12-3 or TRBV12-4, the J call TRBJ1-1, with 7 bases matching TRBD1. Losses at the gene ends were 6 bases for V and 1 base for J; bases not matched to a gene: 5. The CDR3 contains 14 residues. The CDR3 protein is CASRLTGTNTEAFF. CDR3 coding DNA: TGTGCCAGCAGACTGACAGGGACGAACACTGAAGCTTTCTTT.

As for this clonotype: One end of the junction does not line up with germline, which may come from a read error. V usage is TRBV2 and J usage is TRBJ1-2; 7 bases align to TRBD1. CDR3 length: 14 amino acids. The germline V gene has CDR1 SNHLY and CDR2 FYNNEI. The CDR3 DNA sequence: TGTGCCACCCGACGGGACAGTATTTTCTATGTCTACACCTTC. It codes for CATRRDSIFYVYTF.

The chain uses TRBV29-1 and TRBJ2-5, with D perhaps matching TRBD2 (5 bases). Trimming shortened V by 0 bases and J by 11 bases, and 13 bases separated the two germline ends. CDR1 and CDR2 (germline): SQVTM, ANQGSEA. The CDR3 loop spans 12 amino acids. The CDR3 sequence is CSVEDKVGEQYF. Written as DNA, the CDR3 is TGCAGCGTTGAAGATAAAGTCGGGGAGCAGTACTTC.

This clonotype has ten or more counts. The V gene is TRBV13, the J gene TRBJ2-7, with a possible D match to TRBD2 (6 bases). The germline V gene encodes CDR1 PRHDT and CDR2 FYEKMQ (reference sequence). The germline V and J ends were trimmed by 4 bases and 6 bases, with 16 bases remaining between them. This CDR3 is 14 amino acids long. Here the CDR3 reads CASSSHPTRGEQYF. In nucleotides, the CDR3 is TGTGCCAGCAGCTCCCACCCGACTAGGGGCGAGCAGTACTTC.

The chain has TRBV5-1 and TRBJ1-2; the match to TRBD1 covers 8 bases. The germline V gene has CDR1 SGHRS and CDR2 YFSETQ. CDR3 length: 14 amino acids. J gave up 3 bases and V 4 bases, and 5 bases lay outside the gene matches. The CDR3 DNA is TGCGCCAGCAGCCCGGGGGACAGGCACTATGGCTACACCTTC. This translates into CASSPGDRHYGYTF.

This chain links TRBV18 with TRBJ1-1; D unclear. Germline V gene sequence: CDR1 KGHSH, CDR2 LQKENI. With 3 bases removed from V and 1 base from J, the gap between germline ends came to 9 bases. The CDR3 consists of 14 residues. The CDR3 DNA reads as TGTGCCAGCTCACCGACGATGGGGAACACTGAAGCTTTCTTT. Translating gives CASSPTMGNTEAFF.

This clonotype occurred once. The chain couples TRBV12-3 or TRBV12-4 to TRBJ2-7; D possibly corresponds to TRBD2 (7 bases). The CDR3 loop spans 16 amino acids. The germline V and J ends were trimmed by 5 bases and 7 bases, with 24 bases remaining between them. CDR3 in DNA: TGTGCCAGCAGTGGAGGGAGGGCGGGGGCTTACAATGAGCAGTACTTC. Translating gives CASSGGRAGAYNEQYF.

This clonotype was detected ten times or more. One end of the junction is discordant with germline, which a read error may explain. The rearrangement uses TRBV7-2 and TRBJ2-3, with D possibly TRBD1 on 6 matching bases. Germline V gene sequence: CDR1 SGHTA, CDR2 FQGNSA. The CDR3 is made up of 15 amino acids. The CDR3 protein is CASSLVQGSTDTQYF. The CDR3 nucleotides read TGCGCCAGCAGCTTGGTCCAGGGGAGCACAGATACGCAGTATTTT.

In the case of this clonotype: A junction boundary mismatches the germline segment, possibly from a read error. The V gene is TRBV7-2, the J gene TRBJ1-5; D unclear. Germline loops: CDR1 SGHTA, CDR2 FQGNSA. The CDR3 is 13 residues long. The CDR3 DNA is TGTGCCGGCAGCGCCGTAGGAAATCAGCCCCAGCATTTT. This gives the protein CAGSAVGNQPQHF.

This clonotype was found once. V and J are TRBV24-1 and TRBJ2-7, with D unclear. The DNA end favors TRBJ2-4, so the J call may be wrong. Looked up from germline, CDR1 is KGHDR and CDR2 is SFDVKD. This CDR3 contains 15 residues. CDR3 sequence reads: CATSKKGQSKNIQYF. The CDR3 bases are TGTGCCACCAGTAAAAAAGGGCAGTCCAAAAACATTCAGTACTTC.

The rearrangement joins TRBV4-1 to TRBJ2-2; 11 nucleotides agree with TRBD1. V lost 4 bases to trimming and J lost 4 bases; unmatched junction nucleotides: 11. Germline V gene data show CDR1 as MGHRA and CDR2 as YSYEKL. There are 18 residues in the CDR3. CDR3 amino acids: CASSLAGQGAPRTGELFF. The CDR3 DNA follows: TGCGCCAGCAGCCTTGCAGGACAGGGGGCTCCTCGCACCGGGGAGCTGTTTTTT.

The chain is built from TRBV6-1 and TRBJ2-2, with D possibly called TRBD1 or TRBD2 (6 bases each). CDR1 MNHNS and CDR2 SASEGT come from the germline V gene. Trimming took 6 bases from V and 4 from J, leaving 12 bases between them. The CDR3 length is 14 residues. CDR3 in DNA: TGTGCCAGCAGACCACAGGGAGGCACCGGGGAGCTGTTTTTT. Translated: CASRPQGGTGELFF.

This clonotype appeared a few times. J is TRBJ2-1 and V is TRBV6-4, with D unresolved. The CDR3 covers 13 residues. Trimming removed 3 bases from V and 8 bases from J, with 11 bases in between. Germline loops: CDR1 MRHNA, CDR2 SNTAGT. CDR3 nucleotide sequence: TGTGCCAGCAGTGATTCCCTGGGCGATGAGCAGTTCTTC. It translates to CASSDSLGDEQFF.

This rearrangement joins TRBV6-2 or TRBV6-3 to TRBJ2-1, with 10 bases lining up with TRBD2. Germline V gene data show CDR1 as MNHEY and CDR2 as SVGEGT. The CDR3 has 22 amino acids. After removal of 2 bases from V and 0 bases from J, the junction contained 19 bases not matched to a gene. CDR3 sequence reads: CASSYPGQASGRSKSSYNEQFF. In nucleotides, the CDR3 is TGTGCCAGCAGTTACCCCGGACAGGCTAGCGGGAGATCGAAAAGCTCCTACAATGAGCAGTTCTTC.

This clonotype was found a few times. V and J are TRBV19 and TRBJ2-4; D is tentatively TRBD1 or TRBD2 (5 bases each). The germline gives CDR1 LNHDA, CDR2 SQIVND (reference sequence). This CDR3 spans 19 amino acids. V gave up 1 base and J gave up 0 bases, with 19 bases separating them. CDR3 coding DNA: TGTGCCAGTAGTATAGCTGGGGGTCCCTTATTACTAGCCAAAAACATTCAGTACTTC. Translation gives CASSIAGGPLLLAKNIQYF.

The chain couples TRBV20-1 to TRBJ1-2, with D perhaps matching TRBD1 (6 bases). Germline assignment: CDR1 DFQATT and CDR2 SNEGSKA (reference sequence). V lost 6 bases and J lost 0, with 17 bases in between. The CDR3 is 15 residues long. The CDR3 nucleotides are TGCAGTGCAACAGACAGGCCGGGAGCTAACTATGGCTACACCTTC. Translated: CSATDRPGANYGYTF.

In its sample, this clonotype was seen many times. The chain has TRBV4-1 and TRBJ2-1, with no clear D. Germline V gene lookup returns CDR1 MGHRA and CDR2 YSYEKL. With 0 bases removed from V and 10 bases from J, the gap between germline ends came to 13 bases. This CDR3 contains 14 residues. The CDR3 DNA sequence: TGCGCCAGCAGCCAAGATGAGATAGCTTGGGAGCAGTTCTTC. Its translation is CASSQDEIAWEQFF.

This chain links TRBV21-1 with TRBJ1-2; the table names TRBD1, a call not compared with the DNA. TRBV21-1 is reported as a pseudogene. This CDR3 comprises 19 residues. CDR3 residues: CASSKWSEDRLLANYGYTF. As DNA, the CDR3 is TGTGCCAGCAGCAAATGGTCGGAGGACAGGCTACTCGCTAACTATGGCTACACCTTC.

J is TRBJ1-1 and V is TRBV5-1; the D is unclear. V was cut by 4 bases and J by 4 bases, with 17 bases left in between. Germline assignment: CDR1 SGHRS and CDR2 YFSETQ. CDR3 length: 15 residues. This chain's CDR3 is CASSILPGSGTEAFF. CDR3 coding DNA: TGCGCCAGCAGCATCCTGCCAGGCAGCGGCACTGAAGCTTTCTTT.

This rearrangement joins TRBV9 to TRBJ1-1, with D possibly TRBD1 on 6 matching bases. The ends were cut back, 0 bases at V and 3 bases at J, with 6 bases in the middle. CDR1 and CDR2 from the germline V gene are SGDLS and YYNGEE. This CDR3 region has 13 residues. The CDR3 region is CASSVEGDTEAFF. The DNA of the CDR3 is TGTGCCAGCAGCGTAGAGGGGGACACTGAAGCTTTCTTT.

The chain carries TRBV7-9 and TRBJ2-5; D gene unclear. There are 14 residues in the CDR3. Looked up from germline, CDR1 is SEHNR and CDR2 is FQNEAQ (reference sequence). V was trimmed by 1 base and J by 3 bases, leaving 9 bases between them. The CDR3 DNA reads as TGTGCCAGCAGCTTAGGTCCCTTCGAAGAGACCCAGTACTTC. Translated, it gives CASSLGPFEETQYF. The full variable domain, its missing parts supplied by reference TRBV7-9 and TRBJ2-5, is DTGVSQNPRHKITKRGQNVTFRCDPISEHNRLYWYRQTLGQGPEFLTYFQNEAQLEKSRLLSDRFSAERPKGSFSTLEIQRTEQGDSAMYLCASSLGPFEETQYFGPGTRLLVL.

With respect to this clonotype: The junction does not match germline at one end; this may be a read error. The gene calls are TRBV7-2 and TRBJ2-1, with 11 bases lining up with TRBD2. CDR3 size: 14 residues. Germline V gene sequence: CDR1 SGHTA, CDR2 FQGNSA. In DNA form, the CDR3 reads TGTGCCGGCAGCTTAGCTAGCGGGAGGAATGAGCAGTTCTTC. Translating it yields CAGSLASGRNEQFF.

The chain combines TRBV20-1 with TRBJ2-7; D is perhaps TRBD2 (5 bases). The germline CDR1 and CDR2 sequences are DFQATT and SNEGSKA (reference sequence). The CDR3 spans 11 residues. Between the trimmed V and J ends, which lost 6 bases and 2 bases, there was a span of 8 bases. The CDR3 sequence is CSAGLPYEQYF. The CDR3 DNA reads as TGCAGTGCAGGACTGCCCTACGAGCAGTACTTC.